This T cell receptor (beta chain) is drawn from a study of blood T cell repertoires in COVID-19. TCRdb keeps only in-frame clones here, not all; method: immunoSEQ multiplex PCR. The sample lists 130,000 or so clones; under 90% were seen once. Germline V CDR1 and CDR2: MDHEN, SYDVKM. The germline V and J ends were trimmed by 2 bases and 8 bases, with 12 bases remaining between them. This CDR3 is built from 14 residues. Material for sequencing was peripheral blood. This receptor was taken from a woman in her sixties with acute or convalescent COVID-19. The gene calls are TRBV28 and TRBJ1-4; weak D call: TRBD1 (5 bases). The CDR3 DNA follows: TGTGCCAGCAGTTTAAGGGGAGGCAACGAAAAACTGTTTTTT. Its translation is CASSLRGGNEKLFF.